This is a list of T cell receptor beta chains from one sample in a study of early T cells in non-severe SARS-CoV-2 infection. Via MiXCR, TCRdb re-called the 5' RACE reads, giving one row per CDR3 protein. This table holds 70,000 to 85,000 distinct CDR3 sequences, 9.5% to 15% found once. The material was whole blood, obtained at baseline. Receptors were obtained from an adult who was a healthcare worker with PCR-confirmed SARS-CoV-2 infection or an uninfected control (not recorded which). The donor label of this sample is uncertain. Both conserved end residues are part of each CDR3. Fields, in order: V gene, clone size, J gene, CDR3 protein. Expanded clones are given a class, and other clones once, few, many or no size at all.

TRBV20-1	-	TRBJ2-3	CSARDRVTSTDTQYF
TRBV7-2	-	TRBJ1-1	CASSSISTVNTEAFF
TRBV3-1	-	TRBJ2-7	CASSRPGGYYEQYF
TRBV7-2	-	TRBJ2-3	CASSLPAGGTDTQYF
TRBV7-8	few	TRBJ2-5	CASSLALYETQYF
TRBV2	-	TRBJ1-1	CASSGAEATMNTEAFF
TRBV21-1	-	-	CASSKVERTQYF
TRBV6-5	many	TRBJ2-5	CASSWTSSKETQYF
TRBV5-1	-	TRBJ1-1	CASSLAGVGAFF
TRBV3-1	few	TRBJ1-6	CASSQERSGQGRSPLHF
TRBV19	-	TRBJ2-1	CASRRGLANEQFF
TRBV20-1	many	TRBJ1-1	CSARDTTEAFF
TRBV7-2	-	TRBJ2-5	CASSVRRKETQYF
TRBV20-1	many	TRBJ1-5	CSATRGHSNQPQHF
TRBV7-8	-	TRBJ2-7	CASSLAGRGNYEQYF
TRBV2	many	TRBJ1-5	CASRDGVSHQPQHF
TRBV5-1	few	TRBJ2-5	CASSLARLVQETQYF
TRBV10-1	few	TRBJ1-1	CASSEWQGAEAFF
TRBV4-1	many	TRBJ2-2	CASSQVSSRLTGELFF
TRBV11-3	-	TRBJ2-7	CASSRWDSRITYEQYF